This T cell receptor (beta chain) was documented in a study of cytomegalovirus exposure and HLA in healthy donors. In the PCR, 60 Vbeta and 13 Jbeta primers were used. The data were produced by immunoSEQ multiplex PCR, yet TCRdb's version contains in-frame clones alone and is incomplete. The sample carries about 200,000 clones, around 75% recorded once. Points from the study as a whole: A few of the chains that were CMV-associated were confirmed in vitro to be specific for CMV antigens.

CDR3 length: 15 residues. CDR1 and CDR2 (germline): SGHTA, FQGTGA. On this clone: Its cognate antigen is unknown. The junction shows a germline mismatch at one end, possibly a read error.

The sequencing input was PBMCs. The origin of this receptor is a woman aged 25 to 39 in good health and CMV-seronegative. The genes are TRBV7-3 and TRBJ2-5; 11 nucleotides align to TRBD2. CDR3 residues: CASSSLAGGQATQYF. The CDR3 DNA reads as TGTGCCAGCAGTTCTCTAGCGGGAGGACAAGCGACCCAGTACTTC. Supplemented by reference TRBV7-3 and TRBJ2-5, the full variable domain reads GAGVSQTPSNKVTEKGKYVELRCDPISGHTALYWYRQSLGQGPEFLIYFQGTGAADDSGLPNDRFFAVRPEGSVSTLKIQRTERGDSAVYLCASSSLAGGQATQYFGPGTRLLVL.